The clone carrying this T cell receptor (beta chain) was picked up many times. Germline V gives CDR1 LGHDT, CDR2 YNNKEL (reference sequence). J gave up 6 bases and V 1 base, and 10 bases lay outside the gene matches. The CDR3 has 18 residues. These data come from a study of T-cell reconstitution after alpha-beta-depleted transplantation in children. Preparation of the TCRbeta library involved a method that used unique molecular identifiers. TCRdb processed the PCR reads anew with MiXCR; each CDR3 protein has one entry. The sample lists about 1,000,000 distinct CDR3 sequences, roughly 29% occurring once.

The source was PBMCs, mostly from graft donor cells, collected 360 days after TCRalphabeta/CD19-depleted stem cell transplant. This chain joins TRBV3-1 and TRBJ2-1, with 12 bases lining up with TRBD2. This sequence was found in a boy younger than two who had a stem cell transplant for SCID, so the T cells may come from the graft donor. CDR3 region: CASSQGHSAGLAGNEQFF. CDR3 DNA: TGTGCCAGCAGCCAAGGCCATAGTGCGGGACTAGCGGGCAATGAGCAGTTCTTC.